Listed below are T cell receptor beta chains from one sample, sequenced in a study of T cell responses to AZD1222 COVID-19 vaccine. Repertoires were generated with immunoSEQ multiplex PCR, while TCRdb's copy carries only in-frame clones and drops some. The data contain about 130,000 clones, about 89% of them seen just once; the ten biggest clones take up over 9%. Specimen: peripheral blood, collected 28 days after the second AZD1222 dose. These receptor sequences come from an adult who received the AZD1222 COVID-19 vaccine. CDR3s leave out the opening cysteine and the closing phenylalanine or tryptophan.

V,J,CDR3
TRBV4-1,TRBJ1-4,ASSTHHRNNEKLF
TRBV5-1,TRBJ1-6,ASSLVGEDNSPLH
TRBV4-3,TRBJ1-1,ASSQDPGSDTEAF
TRBV18,TRBJ1-2,ASSPLGTANYGYT
TRBV6-5,TRBJ2-1,ASSPGTGWDHEQF
TRBV11-1,TRBJ2-5,ASSFPPSGDQETQY
TRBV11-1,TRBJ1-6,ASSLTDDDSPLH
TRBV2,TRBJ2-7,ASRGTSGYEQY
TRBV2,TRBJ1-6,ATGTDNSPLH
TRBV7-9,TRBJ1-4,ASSLDPGQTVEKLF
TRBV7-2,TRBJ1-1,ASSLGPPGVGAEAF
TRBV9,TRBJ1-6,ASSERGQGPNSPLH
TRBV30,TRBJ1-2,AWNRPEGYT
TRBV19,TRBJ1-3,ASSIQRAGNTIY
TRBV6-4,TRBJ2-1,ASSDRASGGARNEQF
TRBV30,TRBJ1-2,AWTASNYGYT
TRBV2,TRBJ1-1,ASSGQGSNTEAF
TRBV19,TRBJ2-5,ATMEGPYQETQY
TRBV5-1,TRBJ1-1,ASSWTGENTEAF
TRBV15,TRBJ1-4,ATSRDLKVESNEKLF
TRBV14,TRBJ1-2,ASSQELRGGYT
TRBV15,TRBJ1-4,ATSRDGLGRRNEKLF